Shown below are 25 T cell receptor beta chains from a single sample sequenced in a study of a mutant IDH1 vaccine in newly diagnosed glioma. Their recognized antigens are unknown. Time point defined: week 5, during vaccination. In every dose of vaccine, 300 ug of mutant IDH1 20-mer peptide was given alongside topical imiquimod. The table came from immunoSEQ multiplex PCR; TCRdb's copy has only in-frame clones and leaves some out. The sample has around 52,000 clones, around 80% seen once. Sequenced material: PBMCs, taken from a glioma patient whose treatment included an IDH1 peptide vaccine. Source of these receptors: a woman aged 40 to 50 with glioma.

The rearrangement joins TRBV19 to TRBJ2-2; D possibly corresponds to TRBD1 (8 bases). The germline V and J ends were trimmed by 0 bases and 5 bases, with 13 bases remaining between them. The germline CDR1 and CDR2 sequences are LNHDA and SQIVND (reference sequence). This CDR3 is built from 16 residues. Here the CDR3 reads CASSIDPQGGTGELFF. The CDR3 nucleotides are TGTGCCAGTAGTATAGACCCACAGGGGGGGACCGGGGAGCTGTTTTTT.

The rearrangement links TRBV12-5 to TRBJ1-1, with 7 bases matching TRBD1. Per germline, CDR1 LGHNT and CDR2 FRNRAP. V gave up 8 bases and J gave up 5 bases; unmatched junction bases: 8. The CDR3 spans 13 residues. The CDR3 sequence is CASMYRGGTEAFF. CDR3 DNA sequence: TGTGCTAGTATGTACAGGGGCGGGACTGAAGCTTTCTTT.

This chain joins TRBV7-8 and TRBJ1-2, with D possibly matching TRBD1 (6 bases). V lost 5 bases, J lost 12 bases, and 22 bases lay in between. The length of the CDR3 is 14 residues. Germline CDR1 is SGHVS and CDR2 is FQNEAQ. The CDR3 nucleotides are TGTGCCAGCAGCCCCTTAAGGGGGGCTCTGGAGAACACCTTC. Translated: CASSPLRGALENTF.

This clone was recorded a few times. The chain is built from TRBV15 and TRBJ1-1, with 7 bases aligning to TRBD1. The trim removed 1 base at V and 1 base at J, leaving 6 bases unmatched. Germline V CDR1 and CDR2: LNHNV, YYDKDF (reference sequence). CDR3 length: 16 amino acids. The CDR3 region has the DNA TGTGCCACCAGCAGAGCGACAGGGATGGGGAACACTGAAGCTTTCTTT. It translates to CATSRATGMGNTEAFF.

This chain links TRBV29-1 with TRBJ1-1, with unresolved D. Between the trimmed V and J ends, which lost 7 bases and 1 base, there was a span of 10 bases. CDR1 SQVTM and CDR2 ANQGSEA come from the germline V gene. The CDR3 is 12 residues long. The CDR3 region is CSAKWGNTEAFF. The CDR3 bases are TGCAGCGCAAAGTGGGGGAACACTGAAGCTTTCTTT. Complete variable domain (other parts from reference TRBV29-1 and TRBJ1-1): SAVISQKPSRDICQRGTSLTIQCQVDSQVTMMFWYRQQPGQSLTLIATANQGSEATYESGFVIDKFPISRPNLTFSTLTVSNMSPEDSSIYLCSAKWGNTEAFFGQGTRLTVV.

The genes are TRBV4-2 and TRBJ1-4; tentative D call: TRBD1 (5 bases). The CDR3 runs to 16 residues. Germline-derived CDR1 and CDR2 are LGHNA and YNFKEQ. The V and J ends lost 0 bases and 5 bases respectively, with 13 bases between them. This CDR3 reads CASSQEGGAENEKLFF. The CDR3 region has the DNA TGTGCCAGCAGCCAAGAGGGCGGGGCGGAGAATGAAAAACTGTTTTTT.

This clone was observed a few times. The V and J genes are TRBV5-1 and TRBJ2-5, with D possibly being TRBD1 (6 bases). Trimming shortened V by 4 bases and J by 2 bases, and 15 bases separated the two germline ends. Looked up from germline, CDR1 is SGHRS and CDR2 is YFSETQ. The CDR3 is made up of 15 amino acids. The CDR3 loop reads CASSLQLGAQETQYF. The CDR3 DNA reads as TGCGCCAGCAGCCTCCAACTGGGGGCACAAGAGACCCAGTACTTC. The whole variable domain, remainder taken from reference TRBV5-1 and TRBJ2-5, is KAGVTQTPRYLIKTRGQQVTLSCSPISGHRSVSWYQQTPGQGLQFLFEYFSETQRNKGNFPGRFSGRQFSNSRSEMNVSTLELGDSALYLCASSLQLGAQETQYFGPGTRLLVL.

This clone showed up just a few times. The rearrangement joins TRBV7-2 to TRBJ1-2; unclear D gene. CDR3 length: 15 residues. Germline loops: CDR1 SGHTA, CDR2 FQGNSA. The V and J ends lost 5 bases and 1 base respectively, with 14 bases between them. CDR3 bases: TGTGCCAGCAGCCCCTTCCTGAGCAGTAACTATGGCTACACCTTC. It translates to CASSPFLSSNYGYTF.

This clone was observed a single time. This chain uses TRBV19 with TRBJ2-7, with D tentatively TRBD1 or TRBD2 (5 bases each). The CDR3 has 14 amino acids. Germline CDR1 and CDR2: LNHDA and SQIVND (reference sequence). Trimming shortened V by 6 bases and J by 4 bases, and 16 bases separated the two germline ends. The CDR3 spells CASSPGRISYEQYF. The DNA of the CDR3 is TGTGCCAGTAGCCCGGGACGGATTTCATACGAGCAGTACTTC.

The genes are TRBV6-1 and TRBJ2-7; 7 bases align to TRBD1. The CDR3 loop spans 15 amino acids. Unmatched junction bases numbered 16, after V lost 7 bases and J lost 7 bases. CDR1 and CDR2 from the germline V gene are MNHNS and SASEGT. The CDR3 DNA reads TGTGCCAGCACTCGCGCCGGGACAGCCGACTGGGAGCAGTACTTC. This encodes CASTRAGTADWEQYF.

V is TRBV11-3 and J is TRBJ2-5; weak D call: TRBD1 (5 bases). CDR1 is SGHNT, CDR2 YENEEA, per germline. This CDR3 is built from 15 residues. V lost 0 bases and J 1 base, leaving 9 bases between the germline ends. CDR3 amino acids: CASSLDVRVQETQYF. CDR3 sequence (DNA): TGTGCCAGCAGCTTAGATGTCAGGGTCCAAGAGACCCAGTACTTC.

The genes are TRBV7-8 and TRBJ1-1; TRBD1 agrees at 7 bases. Germline CDR1 and CDR2: SGHVS and FQNEAQ. The junction had 7 bases not matched to a gene; V was cut back by 1 base and J by 8 bases. The CDR3 consists of 14 residues. The CDR3 nucleotides are TGTGCCAGCAGCTTAGAGCCAGGGACAGCAGAAGCTTTCTTT. Its translation is CASSLEPGTAEAFF.

This rearrangement joins TRBV5-5 to TRBJ2-2, with 13 positions matching TRBD2. V was clipped by 4 bases and J by 5 bases; unmatched bases: 17. The CDR3 loop spans 20 amino acids. Germline V gives CDR1 SGHKS, CDR2 YYEKEE (reference sequence). Here the CDR3 DNA reads TGTGCCAGCAGCGCCACTCCGGGACTAGCGGGGTTCCAGGGGACCGGGGAGCTGTTTTTT. Translating it yields CASSATPGLAGFQGTGELFF.

The chain couples TRBV6-1 to TRBJ2-3; TRBD1 is a possible D gene (6 bases). This CDR3 has 14 amino acids. The V and J ends lost 7 bases and 4 bases respectively, with 15 bases between them. Germline V gene data show CDR1 as MNHNS and CDR2 as SASEGT. CDR3 region: CASTRMGAADTQYF. The CDR3 DNA sequence: TGTGCCAGCACACGAATGGGGGCGGCAGATACGCAGTATTTT.

J is TRBJ2-3 and V is TRBV29-1; D might be TRBD1 (5 bases). Germline CDR1 and CDR2: SQVTM and ANQGSEA. V was cut by 1 base and J by 3 bases, with 8 bases left in between. There are 13 residues in the CDR3. CDR3 residues: CSVEGRVTDTQYF. The CDR3 DNA follows: TGCAGCGTTGAAGGCAGGGTAACAGATACGCAGTATTTT.

This clone was seen only a few times. The J gene is TRBJ2-4, the V gene TRBV15, with D unclear. CDR1 LNHNV and CDR2 YYDKDF come from the germline V gene (reference sequence). V was trimmed by 4 bases and J by 4 bases, leaving 11 bases between them. The CDR3 consists of 14 residues. CDR3 residues: CATSIGTLKNIQYF. Here the CDR3 DNA reads TGTGCCACCAGCATCGGAACGCTTAAAAACATTCAGTACTTC.

The V call is TRBV30, the J call TRBJ2-1; 12 bases agree with TRBD2. The CDR3 has 14 residues. The germline V gene has CDR1 GTSNPN and CDR2 SVGIG (reference sequence). Trimming took 5 bases from V and 9 from J; bases not matched to a gene: 8. The CDR3: CAWDSSGGAGEQFF. CDR3 nucleotides: TGTGCCTGGGACTCTAGCGGGGGGGCTGGTGAGCAGTTCTTC.

This clone was observed a handful of times. The rearrangement uses TRBV18 and TRBJ1-1, with a possible D match to TRBD1 (6 bases). The CDR3 is 16 residues long. Between the trimmed V and J ends, which lost 1 base and 1 base, there was a span of 13 bases. Germline V gene data show CDR1 as KGHSH and CDR2 as LQKENI. CDR3 nucleotides: TGTGCCAGCTCACCACAGGCAGGGGCCCGGAACACTGAAGCTTTCTTT. It encodes CASSPQAGARNTEAFF. The variable domain in full, with the rest retrieved from reference TRBV18 and TRBJ1-1, is NAGVMQNPRHLVRRRGQEARLRCSPMKGHSHVYWYRQLPEEGLKFMVYLQKENIIDESGMPKERFSAEFPKEGPSILRIQQVVRGDSAAYFCASSPQAGARNTEAFFGQGTRLTVV.

This clone was counted between two and nine times. This sequence joins TRBV21-1 and TRBJ1-4. TRBV21-1 is an annotated pseudogene. The CDR3 extends over 11 amino acids. For the CDR3, the DNA is TGTGCCAGCAACCGTAATGAAAAACTGTTTTTT. This sequence encodes CASNRNEKLFF.

The chain couples TRBV11-2 to TRBJ2-5, with TRBD2 as a possible D gene (6 bases). CDR3 length: 13 amino acids. V was shortened by 5 bases and J by 7 bases, with 14 bases between the two germline ends. CDR1 SGHAT and CDR2 FQNNGV come from the germline V gene. The CDR3 nucleotides are TGTGCCAGCAGCCCAGGACTAAAAGGGACCCAGTACTTC. Translating it yields CASSPGLKGTQYF.

This chain links TRBV7-6 with TRBJ1-3, with D possibly matching TRBD1 (5 bases). This CDR3 comprises 18 residues. V shed 6 bases and J shed 2 bases, with 23 bases lying between them. In germline, CDR1 is SGHVS, CDR2 FNYEAQ. The CDR3 nucleotides read TGTGCCAGCAGTCACAGGAGAGATCAGGGCATCCCTGGAAACACCATATATTTT. It translates to CASSHRRDQGIPGNTIYF.

The chain links TRBV27 to TRBJ1-2; no clear D. Germline V CDR1 and CDR2: MNHEY, SMNVEV (reference sequence). The CDR3 is 14 residues long. V was cut by 3 bases and J by 0 bases, with 8 bases left in between. Here the CDR3 reads CASSFTATNYGYTF. The CDR3 coding sequence is TGTGCCAGCAGTTTTACAGCTACTAACTATGGCTACACCTTC.

V usage is TRBV2 and J usage is TRBJ2-2; D gene ambiguous. Trimming took 5 bases from V and 4 from J, leaving 5 bases between them. The CDR3 is made up of 12 amino acids. Germline V gives CDR1 SNHLY, CDR2 FYNNEI. The CDR3 bases are TGTGCCAGCAGTTATTCCACCGGGGAGCTGTTTTTT. Translating gives CASSYSTGELFF.

The V and J genes are TRBV15 and TRBJ2-5; perhaps TRBD2 as D (6 bases). Germline V gives CDR1 LNHNV, CDR2 YYDKDF (reference sequence). Trimming took off 1 base at V and 5 bases at J, with 8 bases between the two ends. The CDR3 length is 13 residues. The CDR3 is CATSRAGRETQYF. The CDR3 DNA reads TGTGCCACCAGCAGAGCTGGGAGGGAGACCCAGTACTTC. Supplemented by reference TRBV15 and TRBJ2-5, the full variable domain reads DAMVIQNPRYQVTQFGKPVTLSCSQTLNHNVMYWYQQKSSQAPKLLFHYYDKDFNNEADTPDNFQSRRPNTSFCFLDIRSPGLGDTAMYLCATSRAGRETQYFGPGTRLLVL.

This chain joins TRBV6-1 and TRBJ1-1; maybe TRBD1 (6 bases). Trimming took off 7 bases at V and 4 bases at J, with 19 bases between the two ends. The CDR3 sequence is 15 residues long. Germline CDR1 MNHNS, CDR2 SASEGT. The CDR3 bases are TGTGCCAGCAACCTCGGCACAGGGCTGGGCACTGAAGCTTTCTTT. Translated, it gives CASNLGTGLGTEAFF.